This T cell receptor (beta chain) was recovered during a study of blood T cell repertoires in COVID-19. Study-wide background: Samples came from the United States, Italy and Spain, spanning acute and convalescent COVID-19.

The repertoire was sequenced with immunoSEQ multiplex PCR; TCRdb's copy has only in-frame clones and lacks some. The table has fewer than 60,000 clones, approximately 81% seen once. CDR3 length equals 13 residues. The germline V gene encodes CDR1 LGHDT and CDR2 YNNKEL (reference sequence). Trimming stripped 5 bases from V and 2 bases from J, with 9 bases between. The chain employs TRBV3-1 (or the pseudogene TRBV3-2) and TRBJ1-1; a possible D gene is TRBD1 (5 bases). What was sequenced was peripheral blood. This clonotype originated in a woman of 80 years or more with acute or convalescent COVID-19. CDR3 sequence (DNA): TGTGCCAGCAGCAAACAGGTAAACACTGAAGCTTTCTTT. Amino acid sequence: CASSKQVNTEAFF.